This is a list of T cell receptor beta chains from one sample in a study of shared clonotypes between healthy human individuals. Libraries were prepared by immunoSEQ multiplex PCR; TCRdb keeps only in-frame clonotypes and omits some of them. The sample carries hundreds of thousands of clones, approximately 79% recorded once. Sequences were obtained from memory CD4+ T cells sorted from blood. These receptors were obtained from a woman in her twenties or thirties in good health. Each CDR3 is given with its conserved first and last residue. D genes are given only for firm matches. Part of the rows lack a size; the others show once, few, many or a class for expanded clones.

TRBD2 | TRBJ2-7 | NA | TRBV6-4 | CASTAGGGYEQYF | TGTGCCAGCACCGCGGGAGGGGGCTACGAGCAGTACTTC
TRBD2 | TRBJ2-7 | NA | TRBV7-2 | CASSLRLAGASLEQYF | TGTGCCAGCAGCTTGCGACTAGCGGGAGCCTCCCTCGAGCAGTACTTC
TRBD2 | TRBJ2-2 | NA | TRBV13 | CASSLVRTSQNTGELFF | TGTGCCAGCAGCTTAGTTCGGACTAGCCAGAACACCGGGGAGCTGTTTTTT
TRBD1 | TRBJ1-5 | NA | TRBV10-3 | CAISQAGTGGGGNQPQHF | TGTGCCATCAGTCAAGCCGGGACAGGGGGCGGTGGCAATCAGCCCCAGCATTTT
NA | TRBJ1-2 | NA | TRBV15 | CATSTGTKANYGYTF | TGTGCCACCAGCACGGGAACCAAAGCTAACTATGGCTACACCTTC
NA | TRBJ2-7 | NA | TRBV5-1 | CASSLEGGYEQYF | TGCGCCAGCAGCTTGGAAGGGGGCTACGAGCAGTACTTC
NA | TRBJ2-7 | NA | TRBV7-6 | CASSLGSLGHYEQYF | TGTGCCAGCAGCTTAGGCTCCCTGGGACACTACGAGCAGTACTTC
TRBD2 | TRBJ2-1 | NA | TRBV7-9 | CASSSGVRREGLEREQFF | TGTGCCAGCAGCTCCGGGGTCAGGCGGGAGGGCCTGGAAAGGGAGCAGTTCTTC
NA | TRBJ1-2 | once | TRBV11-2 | CASSPGRFYGYTF | TGTGCCAGCAGCCCAGGACGGTTCTATGGCTACACCTTC
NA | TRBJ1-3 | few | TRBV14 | CASSLLREAGNTIYF | TGTGCCAGCAGCCTACTCCGGGAGGCTGGGAACACCATATATTTT
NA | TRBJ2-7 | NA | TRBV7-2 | CASRPTTGGHEQYF | TGTGCCAGCAGGCCGACGACAGGAGGCCACGAGCAGTACTTC
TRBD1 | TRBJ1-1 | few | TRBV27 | CASGKDRVNTEAFF | TGTGCCAGCGGTAAAGACAGGGTGAACACTGAAGCTTTCTTT
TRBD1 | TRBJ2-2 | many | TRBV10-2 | CASTGQGGTGELFF | TGCGCCAGCACCGGACAGGGGGGCACCGGGGAGCTGTTTTTT
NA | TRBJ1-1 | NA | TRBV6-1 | CASSERANRSPTEAFF | TGTGCCAGCAGTGAACGGGCCAACCGAAGTCCCACTGAAGCTTTCTTT
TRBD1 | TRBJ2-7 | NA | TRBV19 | CASSTTTGSLYEQYF | TGTGCCAGTAGCACTACGACAGGGTCCCTCTACGAGCAGTACTTC
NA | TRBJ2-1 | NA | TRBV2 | CASSLEEGEQFF | TGTGCCAGCAGCCTAGAAGAGGGTGAGCAGTTCTTC
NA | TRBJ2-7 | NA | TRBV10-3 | CAISGAYFYEQYF | TGTGCCATCTCAGGGGCCTATTTTTACGAGCAGTACTTC
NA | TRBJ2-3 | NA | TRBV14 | CASSQVSSTDTQYF | TGTGCCAGCAGCCAAGTTTCCAGCACAGATACGCAGTATTTT
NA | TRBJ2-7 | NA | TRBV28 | CASSFLLGRYEQYF | TGTGCCAGCAGTTTCTTGCTAGGCCGGTACGAGCAGTACTTC
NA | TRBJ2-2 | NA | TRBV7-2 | CASSAGTFTGELFF | TGTGCCAGCAGCGCCGGGACTTTCACCGGGGAGCTGTTTTTT
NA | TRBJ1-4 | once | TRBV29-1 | CSAHGATNEKLFF | TGCAGCGCCCACGGGGCAACTAATGAAAAACTGTTTTTT
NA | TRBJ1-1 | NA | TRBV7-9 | CASSWGQNTEAFF | TGTGCCAGCAGCTGGGGACAGAACACTGAAGCTTTCTTT
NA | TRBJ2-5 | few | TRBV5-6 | CASSGLSGQETQYF | TGTGCCAGCAGCGGATTGAGCGGACAAGAGACCCAGTACTTC
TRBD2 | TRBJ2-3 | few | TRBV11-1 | CASSLGWASGQVDTQYF | TGTGCCAGCAGCTTAGGATGGGCTAGCGGACAAGTGGATACGCAGTATTTT
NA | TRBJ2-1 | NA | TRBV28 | CASSSRAREQFF | TGTGCCAGCAGTTCTCGAGCAAGGGAGCAGTTCTTC
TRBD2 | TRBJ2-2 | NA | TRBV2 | CASGLARNTGELFF | TGTGCCAGCGGACTAGCTCGGAACACCGGGGAGCTGTTTTTT
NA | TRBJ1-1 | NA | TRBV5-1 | CASSLAGDFFTEAFF | TGCGCCAGCAGCTTGGCAGGGGACTTTTTCACTGAAGCTTTCTTT
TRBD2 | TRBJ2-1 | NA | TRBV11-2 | CASSVTSGSGGGNEQFF | TGTGCCAGCAGCGTGACTAGCGGGAGTGGAGGCGGCAATGAGCAGTTCTTC
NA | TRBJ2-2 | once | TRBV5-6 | CASSFGLSTGELFF | TGTGCCAGCAGCTTCGGACTGTCCACCGGGGAGCTGTTTTTT
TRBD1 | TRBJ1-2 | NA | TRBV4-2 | CASSQEIQQGANYGYTF | TGTGCCAGCAGCCAAGAAATACAACAGGGGGCGAACTATGGCTACACCTTC
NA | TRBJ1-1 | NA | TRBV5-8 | CASSFRVTEAFF | TGTGCCAGCAGCTTCAGGGTCACTGAAGCTTTCTTT
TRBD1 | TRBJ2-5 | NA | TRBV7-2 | CASSFGQGAGGTQYF | TGTGCCAGCAGCTTTGGACAGGGGGCTGGCGGGACCCAGTACTTC
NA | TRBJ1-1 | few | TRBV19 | CASSISPGMFAFF | TGTGCCAGTAGTATTAGTCCAGGGATGTTTGCTTTCTTT
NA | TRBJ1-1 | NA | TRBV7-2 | CASSLAAVIDTEAFF | TGTGCCAGCAGCCTAGCTGCGGTAATAGACACTGAAGCTTTCTTT
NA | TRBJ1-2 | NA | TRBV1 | CTSSQDPWSRYGYTF | TGCACCAGCAGCCAAGATCCCTGGAGCCGCTATGGCTACACCTTC
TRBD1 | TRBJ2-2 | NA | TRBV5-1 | CASSGQGANTGELFF | TGCGCCAGCAGCGGACAGGGGGCGAACACCGGGGAGCTGTTTTTT
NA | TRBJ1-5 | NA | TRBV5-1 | CASSLWPESNQPQHF | TGCGCCAGCAGCTTGTGGCCTGAAAGCAATCAGCCCCAGCATTTT
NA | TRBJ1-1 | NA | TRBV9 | CASSEDAGNTEAFF | TGTGCCAGCAGCGAAGACGCGGGGAACACTGAAGCTTTCTTT
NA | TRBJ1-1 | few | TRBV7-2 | CASSLGVSSTEAFF | TGTGCCAGCAGCCTAGGGGTTTCGAGCACTGAAGCTTTCTTT
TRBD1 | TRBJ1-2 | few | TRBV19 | CASSYAGGEGGYTF | TGTGCCAGTAGTTATGCAGGGGGAGAAGGTGGCTACACCTTC
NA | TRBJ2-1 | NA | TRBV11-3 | CASSFGGLVNEQFF | TGTGCCAGCAGCTTTGGGGGGCTGGTCAATGAGCAGTTCTTC
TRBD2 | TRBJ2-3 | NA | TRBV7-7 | CASSLSGSGDTQYF | TGTGCCAGCAGCCTCAGCGGGAGTGGAGATACGCAGTATTTT
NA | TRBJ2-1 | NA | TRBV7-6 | CASSGGTMNEQFF | TGTGCCAGCAGCGGGGGAACAATGAATGAGCAGTTCTTC
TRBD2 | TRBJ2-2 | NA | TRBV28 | CASRNSGSAGELFF | TGTGCCAGCAGAAATAGCGGGAGCGCCGGGGAGCTGTTTTTT
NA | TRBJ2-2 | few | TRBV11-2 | CASSPQWGGAGELFF | TGTGCCAGCAGCCCGCAGTGGGGCGGGGCCGGGGAGCTGTTTTTT
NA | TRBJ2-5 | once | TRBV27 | CASSSQRNEETQYF | TGTGCCAGCAGTTCACAGCGGAACGAAGAGACCCAGTACTTC
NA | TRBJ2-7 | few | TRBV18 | CASSPGTVAEQYF | TGTGCCAGCTCACCGGGAACAGTGGCCGAGCAGTACTTC
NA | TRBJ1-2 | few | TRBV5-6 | CASTAQAGGYTF | TGTGCCAGCACCGCACAGGCGGGAGGCTACACCTTC